Sequencing of this T cell receptor beta chain was carried out in a study of spatial heterogeneity in lung cancer. On the study more broadly: Detected sequences consistently included more beta-chain ones than alpha-chain ones. A unique TCR and UMI combination showed up more than ten times in raw reads, on average. Study observations and caveats: Expanded tumor TCRs that were ubiquitous appeared in blood more at resection than follow-up.

In TCRdb, the 5' RACE reads were re-called with MiXCR into one record per CDR3 protein. Of roughly 91,000 distinct CDR3 sequences listed, 15% to 25% are singletons. Regarding time point: sample taken at primary tumor resection. In each case, whole RNA from tumor, nontumor lung or frozen PBMC was sequenced unsorted. Per germline, CDR1 SGHTA and CDR2 FQGNSA. V was shortened by 0 bases and J by 9 bases, with 15 bases between the two germline ends. The CDR3 has 15 residues. For this clonotype: Its target is not known.

Here the sequenced sample was PBMCs, taken at surgery. The chain combines TRBV7-2 with TRBJ2-1, with D perhaps matching TRBD1 or TRBD2 (7 bases each). The TCR was taken from a male donor with early-stage non-small cell lung cancer. The CDR3 spells CASSLASTGTIEQFF. DNA of the CDR3: TGTGCCAGCAGCTTAGCGTCGACAGGGACTATTGAGCAGTTCTTC. Looking up the rest from reference TRBV7-2 and TRBJ2-1 gives the full variable domain: GAGVSQSPSNKVTEKGKDVELRCDPISGHTALYWYRQSLGQGLEFLIYFQGNSAPDKSGLPSDRFSAERTGGSVSTLTIQRTQQEDSAVYLCASSLASTGTIEQFFGPGTRLTVL.